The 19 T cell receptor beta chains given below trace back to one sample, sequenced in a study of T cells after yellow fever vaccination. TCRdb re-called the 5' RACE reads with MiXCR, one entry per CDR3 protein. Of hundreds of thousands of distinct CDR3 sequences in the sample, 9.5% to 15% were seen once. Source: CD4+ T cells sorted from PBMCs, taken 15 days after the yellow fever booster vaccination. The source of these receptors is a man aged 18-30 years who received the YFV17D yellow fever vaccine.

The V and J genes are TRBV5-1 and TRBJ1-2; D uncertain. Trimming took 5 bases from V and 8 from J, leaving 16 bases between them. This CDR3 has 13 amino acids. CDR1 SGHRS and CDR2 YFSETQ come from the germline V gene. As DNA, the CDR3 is TGCGCCAGCAGACCAGAGTTCTACGGAGGCTACACCTTC. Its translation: CASRPEFYGGYTF.

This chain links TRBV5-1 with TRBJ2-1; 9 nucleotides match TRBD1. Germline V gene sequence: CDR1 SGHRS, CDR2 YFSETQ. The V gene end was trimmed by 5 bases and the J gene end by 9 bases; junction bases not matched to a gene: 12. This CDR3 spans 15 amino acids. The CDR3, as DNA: TGCGCCAGCAGTCGCCCGGGACAGGGAATTGGTGAGCAGTTCTTC. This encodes CASSRPGQGIGEQFF.

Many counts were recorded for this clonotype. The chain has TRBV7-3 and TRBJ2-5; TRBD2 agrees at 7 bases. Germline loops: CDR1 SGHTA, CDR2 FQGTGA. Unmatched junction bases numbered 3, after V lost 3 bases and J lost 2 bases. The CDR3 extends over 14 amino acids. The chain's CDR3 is CASSFGGVQETQYF. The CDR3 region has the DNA TGTGCCAGCAGCTTTGGGGGGGTTCAAGAGACCCAGTACTTC.

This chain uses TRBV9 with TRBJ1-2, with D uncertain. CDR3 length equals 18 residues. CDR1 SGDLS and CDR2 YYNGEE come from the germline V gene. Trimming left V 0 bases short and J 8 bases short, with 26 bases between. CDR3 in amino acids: CASSVDGLRRERPWGYTF. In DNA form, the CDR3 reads TGTGCCAGCAGCGTAGATGGCTTGAGGAGGGAACGGCCTTGGGGCTACACCTTC.

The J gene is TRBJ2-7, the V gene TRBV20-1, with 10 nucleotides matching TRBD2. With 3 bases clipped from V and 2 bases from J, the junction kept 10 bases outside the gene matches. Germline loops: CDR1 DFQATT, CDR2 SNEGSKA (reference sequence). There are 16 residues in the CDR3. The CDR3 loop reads CSASYLSGGTTYEQYF. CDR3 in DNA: TGCAGTGCTAGCTACCTTAGCGGGGGGACTACCTACGAGCAGTACTTC.

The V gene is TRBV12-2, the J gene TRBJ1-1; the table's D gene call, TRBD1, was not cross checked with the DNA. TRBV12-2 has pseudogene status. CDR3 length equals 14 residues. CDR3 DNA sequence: TGTGCAAGTCGCTTGGGGGGTCCCAGCACTGAAGCTTTCTTT. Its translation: CASRLGGPSTEAFF.

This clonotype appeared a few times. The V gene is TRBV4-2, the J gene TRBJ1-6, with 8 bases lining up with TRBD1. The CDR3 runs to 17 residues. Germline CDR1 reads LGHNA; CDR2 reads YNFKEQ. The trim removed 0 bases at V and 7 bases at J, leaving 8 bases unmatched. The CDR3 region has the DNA TGTGCCAGCAGCCAAGAGGTCAATAGGGACAGGAATTCACCCCTCCACTTT. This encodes CASSQEVNRDRNSPLHF.

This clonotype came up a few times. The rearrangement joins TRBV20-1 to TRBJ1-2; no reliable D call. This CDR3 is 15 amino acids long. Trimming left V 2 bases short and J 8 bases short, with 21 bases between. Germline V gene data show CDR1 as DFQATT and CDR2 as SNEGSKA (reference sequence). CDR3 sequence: CSARSRISGRDGYTF. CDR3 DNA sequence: TGCAGTGCTAGATCGAGGATTTCAGGACGAGACGGCTACACCTTC.

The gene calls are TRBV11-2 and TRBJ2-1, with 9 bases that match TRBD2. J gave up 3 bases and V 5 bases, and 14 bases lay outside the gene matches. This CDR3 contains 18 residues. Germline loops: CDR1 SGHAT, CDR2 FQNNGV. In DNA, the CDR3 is TGTGCCAGCAGCCCGCCGGCGGGAGCGGGGGGAAGCTACAATGAGCAGTTCTTC. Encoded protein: CASSPPAGAGGSYNEQFF. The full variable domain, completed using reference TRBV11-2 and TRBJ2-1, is EAGVAQSPRYKIIEKRQSVAFWCNPISGHATLYWYQQILGQGPKLLIQFQNNGVVDDSQLPKDRFSAERLKGVDSTLKIQPAKLEDSAVYLCASSPPAGAGGSYNEQFFGPGTRLTVL.

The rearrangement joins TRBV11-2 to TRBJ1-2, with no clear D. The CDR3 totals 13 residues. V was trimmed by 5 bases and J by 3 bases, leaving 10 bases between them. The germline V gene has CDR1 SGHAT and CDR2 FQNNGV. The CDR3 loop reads CASSSGSHYGYTF. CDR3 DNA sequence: TGTGCCAGCAGCAGCGGGTCACACTATGGCTACACCTTC.

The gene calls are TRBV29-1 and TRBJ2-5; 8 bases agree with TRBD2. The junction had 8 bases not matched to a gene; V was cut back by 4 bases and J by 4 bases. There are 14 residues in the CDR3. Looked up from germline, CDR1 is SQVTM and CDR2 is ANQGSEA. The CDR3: CSVARRGGRETQYF. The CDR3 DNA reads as TGCAGCGTTGCGCGCCGGGGGGGCCGAGAGACCCAGTACTTC.

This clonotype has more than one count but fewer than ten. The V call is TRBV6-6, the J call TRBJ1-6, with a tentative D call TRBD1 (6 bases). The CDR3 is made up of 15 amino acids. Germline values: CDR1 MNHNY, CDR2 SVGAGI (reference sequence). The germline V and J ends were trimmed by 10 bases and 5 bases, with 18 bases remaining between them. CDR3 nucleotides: TGTGCCACGAGGGGGTCGTCGGGGAATAATTCACCCCTCCACTTT. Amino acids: CATRGSSGNNSPLHF.

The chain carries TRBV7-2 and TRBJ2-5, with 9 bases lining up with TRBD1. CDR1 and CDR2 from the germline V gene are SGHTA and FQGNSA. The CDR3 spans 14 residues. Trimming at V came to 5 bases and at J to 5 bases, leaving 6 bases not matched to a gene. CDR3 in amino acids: CASSRRDRAETQYF. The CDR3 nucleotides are TGTGCCAGCAGCCGACGGGACAGGGCGGAGACCCAGTACTTC.

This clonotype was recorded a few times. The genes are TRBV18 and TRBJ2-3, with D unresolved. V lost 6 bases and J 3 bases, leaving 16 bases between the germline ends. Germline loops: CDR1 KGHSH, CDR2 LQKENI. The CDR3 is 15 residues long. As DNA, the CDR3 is TGTGCCAGCTCCTTAGGACCACCACTTACAGATACGCAGTATTTT. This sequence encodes CASSLGPPLTDTQYF.

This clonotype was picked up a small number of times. The CDR3 DNA sequence: TGCGCCAGCAGCTCTGGACAGCTCACCTACAATGAGCAGTTCTTC. It encodes CASSSGQLTYNEQFF. The chain uses TRBV5-1 and TRBJ2-1, with D possibly matching TRBD1 (6 bases). The CDR3 consists of 15 residues. V shed 3 bases and J shed 2 bases, with 12 bases lying between them. CDR1 and CDR2 from the germline V gene are SGHRS and YFSETQ.

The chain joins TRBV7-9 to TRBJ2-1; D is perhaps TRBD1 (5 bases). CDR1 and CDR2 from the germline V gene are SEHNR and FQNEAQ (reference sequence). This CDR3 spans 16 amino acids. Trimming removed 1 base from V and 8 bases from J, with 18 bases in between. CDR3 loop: CASSLVEWAKGHEQFF. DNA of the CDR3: TGTGCCAGCAGCTTAGTGGAGTGGGCCAAGGGGCATGAGCAGTTCTTC.

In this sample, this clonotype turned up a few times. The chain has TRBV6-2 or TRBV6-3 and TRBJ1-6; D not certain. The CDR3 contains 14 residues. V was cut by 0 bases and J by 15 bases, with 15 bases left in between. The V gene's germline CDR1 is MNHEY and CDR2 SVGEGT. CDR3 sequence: CASSYSIDWILLHF. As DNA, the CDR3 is TGTGCCAGCAGTTACTCCATTGACTGGATCCTCCTCCACTTT.

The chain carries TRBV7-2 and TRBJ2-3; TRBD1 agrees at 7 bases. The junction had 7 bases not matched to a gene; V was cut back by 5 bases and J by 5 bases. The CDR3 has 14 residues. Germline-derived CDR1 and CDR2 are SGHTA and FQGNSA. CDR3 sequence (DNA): TGTGCCAGCAGCCTTAGGACAGGAGAAGATACGCAGTATTTT. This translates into CASSLRTGEDTQYF.

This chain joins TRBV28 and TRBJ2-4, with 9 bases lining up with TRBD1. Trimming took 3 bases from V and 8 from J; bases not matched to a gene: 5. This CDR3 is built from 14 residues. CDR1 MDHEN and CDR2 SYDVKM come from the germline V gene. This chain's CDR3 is CASSFGDRVHIQYF. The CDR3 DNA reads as TGTGCCAGCAGTTTTGGGGACAGGGTTCACATTCAGTACTTC.